This T cell receptor (beta chain) originates from a study of T cells after yellow fever vaccination. Overall study results and limits: Relatively few clonotypes were ones that appeared in both CD4 and CD8 compartments.

The table lists this clonotype with a few counts. The antigen is unknown. This CDR3 region has 15 residues. The V gene lost 6 bases and the J gene lost 3 bases, with 17 bases spanning the gap. Germline CDR1 reads SNHLY; CDR2 reads FYNNEI. By 5'RACE template switching, TCR cDNA was produced, with a universal primer site and UMIs added in the process. TCRdb reprocessed the 5' RACE reads via MiXCR and lists one record per CDR3 protein. Of tens of thousands of distinct CDR3 sequences listed, around 7.7% are singletons. This TCR was sampled from a man aged 30 to 45 who received the YFV17D yellow fever vaccine. The source material was CD8+ T cells sorted from PBMCs, sampled on the day of the yellow fever booster vaccination. This rearrangement joins TRBV2 to TRBJ1-1, with D possibly being TRBD1 (6 bases). The CDR3 protein is CASRLMGGSHTEAFF. CDR3 coding DNA: TGTGCCAGCAGGCTGATGGGGGGCAGTCACACTGAAGCTTTCTTT. The whole variable domain, remainder taken from reference TRBV2 and TRBJ1-1, is EPEVTQTPSHQVTQMGQEVILRCVPISNHLYFYWYRQILGQKVEFLVSFYNNEISEKSEIFDDQFSVERPDGSNFTLKIRSTKLEDSAMYFCASRLMGGSHTEAFFGQGTRLTVV.